The source of this T cell receptor beta chain is a study of CD8+ T cells in alopecia areata. Overall study context: Treated patients were given 5 to 10 mg oral tofacitinib twice daily.

A single count supports this clone. This CDR3 comprises 14 residues. J was trimmed by 5 bases and V by 6 bases; bases with no gene match: 3. CDR1 is MNHEY and CDR2 is SMNVEV in the germline V gene (reference sequence). Sorting separated CD4+ and CD8+ T cells out of PBMCs. The authors extracted RNA and reverse transcribed it into cDNA as the sequencing template. The protocol was immunoSEQ multiplex PCR, while the TCRdb copy is restricted to in-frame clones and leaves out a portion. The sample has about 150,000 clones, 75% to 90% seen once; the top ten hold about 14%. The source was CD8+ T cells sorted from blood, collected at week 0. The chain carries TRBV27 and TRBJ2-2; 10 bases are a match to TRBD1. This receptor was obtained from a human donor with alopecia areata. The CDR3 loop reads CASRGQGGTGELFF. The DNA for the CDR3 is TGTGCCAGCAGAGGACAGGGGGGTACCGGGGAGCTGTTTTTT.